This T cell receptor beta chain was identified in a study of T cell repertoires in cytomegalovirus infection. TCRdb re-called the reads through MiXCR, storing one row per CDR3 protein. The sample has approximately 190,000 distinct CDR3 sequences; approximately 30% are singletons. Deletions cut 0 bases from V and 13 bases from J, with 19 bases between. Germline CDR1 SGHTA, CDR2 FQGTGA. This CDR3 has 14 amino acids. Sequenced: PBMCs. This TCR derives from a human donor in good health (CMV status not recorded). Some clones in this sample may be carry-over from other donors' samples. The chain is built from TRBV7-3 and TRBJ2-7; TRBD1 or TRBD2 may be the D gene (6 bases each). The CDR3 protein is CASSLTDGGSRRYF. The CDR3 nucleotides are TGTGCCAGCAGCTTAACGGACGGGGGCTCTCGACGTTACTTC.